Presented here are 26 T cell receptor beta chains from one specimen sequenced in a study of T cell responses to AZD1222 COVID-19 vaccine. Sequenced by immunoSEQ multiplex PCR; TCRdb stores in-frame clones only, minus some. The data hold approximately 150,000 clones, with 89% observed a single time. The material sequenced was peripheral blood, taken 28 days after the second AZD1222 dose. All receptors derive from an adult who received the AZD1222 COVID-19 vaccine.

The V call is TRBV24-1, the J call TRBJ2-5, with TRBD2 matching over 7 bases. The CDR3 covers 14 residues. The V gene's germline CDR1 is KGHDR and CDR2 SFDVKD. V was pared by 1 base and J by 2 bases, with 0 bases of the junction left unmatched. The DNA for the CDR3 is TGTGCCACCAGTGATTTCGGGGGGCAAGAGACCCAGTACTTC. Amino acid sequence: CATSDFGGQETQYF.

This chain uses TRBV18 with TRBJ2-6; D remains ambiguous. Germline V CDR1 and CDR2: KGHSH, LQKENI. Trimming shortened V by 3 bases and J by 0 bases, and 12 bases separated the two germline ends. This CDR3 contains 17 residues. CDR3 DNA sequence: TGTGCCAGCTCACCGGGGAACTCCCGCTCTGGGGCCAACGTCCTGACTTTC. The encoded protein is CASSPGNSRSGANVLTF.

The chain has TRBV5-1 and TRBJ2-5; tentative D call: TRBD2 (6 bases). There are 13 residues in the CDR3. Germline CDR1 reads SGHRS; CDR2 reads YFSETQ. V was clipped by 5 bases and J by 2 bases, with 10 bases between them. CDR3 nucleotides: TGCGCCAGCAGGGGGGGAGCTCAAGAGACCCAGTACTTC. Amino acid sequence: CASRGGAQETQYF.

V and J are TRBV18 and TRBJ1-3, with D unclear. Germline assignment: CDR1 KGHSH and CDR2 LQKENI. The CDR3 contains 13 residues. The ends were cut back, 3 bases at V and 0 bases at J, with 3 bases in the middle. The CDR3 here is CASSPSSGNTIYF. The CDR3 DNA reads as TGTGCCAGCTCACCTAGCTCTGGAAACACCATATATTTT.

The genes are TRBV9 and TRBJ2-1; 9 bases are a match to TRBD2. Trimming took 4 bases from V and 9 from J; bases not matched to a gene: 8. Looked up from germline, CDR1 is SGDLS and CDR2 is YYNGEE. The CDR3 is 14 residues long. The CDR3 loop reads CASSPRTSASEQFF. The DNA for the CDR3 is TGTGCCAGCAGCCCGAGGACTAGCGCTAGTGAGCAGTTCTTC.

The gene calls are TRBV4-2 and TRBJ2-7, with 7 bases matching TRBD2. V lost 0 bases to trimming and J lost 0 bases; unmatched junction nucleotides: 5. This CDR3 has 16 residues. The germline gives CDR1 LGHNA, CDR2 YNFKEQ. CDR3 bases: TGTGCCAGCAGCCAAGATTCCGCGGGAGTCTCCTACGAGCAGTACTTC. Translating it yields CASSQDSAGVSYEQYF.

This rearrangement joins TRBV7-9 to TRBJ1-2; TRBD1 might be the D (5 bases). Trimming cost V 5 bases and J 12 bases, with 25 bases left between them. Germline V lookup: CDR1 SEHNR, CDR2 FQNEAQ (reference sequence). The CDR3 sequence is 15 residues long. CDR3 sequence: CASSTQRDGGWRNTF. DNA of the CDR3: TGTGCCAGCAGCACCCAAAGAGATGGGGGGTGGCGTAACACCTTC.

The gene calls are TRBV5-4 and TRBJ2-3; TRBD2 is a possible D gene (6 bases). V was clipped by 0 bases and J by 4 bases, with 12 bases between them. This CDR3 region has 15 residues. Germline CDR1 and CDR2: SGHNT and YYREEE (reference sequence). CDR3: CASSLVLANADTQYF. CDR3 nucleotides: TGTGCCAGCAGCTTGGTTCTAGCGAACGCAGATACGCAGTATTTT. Together with reference TRBV5-4 and TRBJ2-3, the CDR3 gives the full variable domain: ETGVTQSPTHLIKTRGQQVTLRCSSQSGHNTVSWYQQALGQGPQFIFQYYREEENGRGNFPPRFSGLQFPNYSSELNVNALELDDSALYLCASSLVLANADTQYFGPGTRLTVL.

V usage is TRBV19 and J usage is TRBJ2-1; weak D call: TRBD2 (5 bases). V lost 5 bases and J 0 bases, leaving 14 bases between the germline ends. Germline loops: CDR1 LNHDA, CDR2 SQIVND (reference sequence). The CDR3 is 16 residues long. The chain's CDR3 is CASSPNPSLSYNEQFF. The CDR3 coding sequence is TGTGCCAGTAGTCCAAACCCTAGCCTCTCCTACAATGAGCAGTTCTTC.

This clone appeared once. The chain employs TRBV6-5 and TRBJ1-6, with D possibly being TRBD1 (5 bases). The CDR3 sequence is 13 residues long. Trimming pared 6 bases from V and 6 bases from J, leaving 9 bases between. Germline assignment: CDR1 MNHEY and CDR2 SVGAGI. The CDR3 spells CASRRQLNSPLHF. CDR3 nucleotide sequence: TGTGCCAGCAGGAGACAGCTTAATTCACCCCTCCACTTT.

The V call is TRBV7-6, the J call TRBJ1-1; D gene uncertain. Germline V gives CDR1 SGHVS, CDR2 FNYEAQ. The CDR3 has 15 amino acids. Deletions cut 1 base from V and 4 bases from J, with 13 bases between. DNA for the CDR3: TGTGCCAGCAGCTTAGTAGGGAGAGGAAGCACTGAAGCTTTCTTT. Amino acid sequence: CASSLVGRGSTEAFF.

This clone was counted between two and nine times. V and J are TRBV27 and TRBJ1-6, with TRBD1 matching over 10 bases. The V gene end was trimmed by 3 bases and the J gene end by 9 bases; junction bases not matched to a gene: 5. The CDR3 is made up of 15 amino acids. Germline CDR1 and CDR2: MNHEY and SMNVEV (reference sequence). For the CDR3, the DNA is TGTGCCAGCAGTTTTATAGGGACAGGGGTTTCACCCCTCCACTTT. Translating it yields CASSFIGTGVSPLHF.

J is TRBJ2-1 and V is TRBV7-3; TRBD1 might be the D (5 bases). Trimming took 0 bases from V and 8 from J, leaving 17 bases between them. The CDR3 is made up of 16 amino acids. Germline values: CDR1 SGHTA, CDR2 FQGTGA. The CDR3 coding sequence is TGTGCCAGCAGCTTAACGGCAGGGTTGAACATGGATGAGCAGTTCTTC. Translation gives CASSLTAGLNMDEQFF. Full variable domain (rest looked up from reference TRBV7-3 and TRBJ2-1): GAGVSQTPSNKVTEKGKYVELRCDPISGHTALYWYRQSLGQGPEFLIYFQGTGAADDSGLPNDRFFAVRPEGSVSTLKIQRTERGDSAVYLCASSLTAGLNMDEQFFGPGTRLTVL.

The rearrangement joins TRBV7-6 to TRBJ1-5; 8 bases match TRBD1. Trimming removed 5 bases from V and 3 bases from J; junction bases left unmatched: 6. CDR3 length: 15 amino acids. Germline CDR1 reads SGHVS; CDR2 reads FNYEAQ. In DNA, the CDR3 is TGTGCCAGCAGCACCTCGACAGGGGTCAATCAGCCCCAGCATTTT. This sequence encodes CASSTSTGVNQPQHF.

This chain links TRBV7-9 with TRBJ2-5; D may correspond to TRBD1 or TRBD2 (6 bases each). This CDR3 spans 13 amino acids. In germline, CDR1 is SEHNR, CDR2 FQNEAQ (reference sequence). V was pared by 6 bases and J by 3 bases, with 11 bases between. The CDR3 nucleotides read TGTGCCAGCAGTGAGGGGGGAGAAGAGACCCAGTACTTC. Translation gives CASSEGGEETQYF.

This chain uses TRBV18 with TRBJ2-1; possibly TRBD2 for D (6 bases). The CDR3 totals 18 residues. Trimming removed 5 bases from V and 1 base from J, with 21 bases in between. Germline V CDR1 and CDR2: KGHSH, LQKENI. Here the CDR3 DNA reads TGTGCCAGCTCAGTAGCGGTCGGCGGGCCTCTATCCTACAATGAGCAGTTCTTC. Translated: CASSVAVGGPLSYNEQFF.

This chain links TRBV3-1 (or the pseudogene TRBV3-2) with TRBJ1-1; 7 bases are a match to TRBD1. Germline CDR1 and CDR2: LGHDT and YNNKEL (reference sequence). Trimming cost V 2 bases and J 0 bases; bases outside gene matches: 3. The CDR3 length is 15 residues. The CDR3 DNA reads as TGTGCCAGCAGCCAACGGACAGGCTTGAACACTGAAGCTTTCTTT. Translated, it gives CASSQRTGLNTEAFF.

The chain uses TRBV7-2 and TRBJ2-3, with 7 bases identical to TRBD1. The ends lost 3 bases at V and 5 bases at J; junction bases unmatched: 14. CDR1 is SGHTA and CDR2 is FQGNSA in the germline V gene. This CDR3 has 17 amino acids. The CDR3 here is CASSFIRPRQGRDTQYF. The DNA of the CDR3 is TGTGCCAGCAGCTTTATTAGGCCGAGACAGGGACGAGATACGCAGTATTTT. Supplemented by reference TRBV7-2 and TRBJ2-3, the full variable domain reads GAGVSQSPSNKVTEKGKDVELRCDPISGHTALYWYRQSLGQGLEFLIYFQGNSAPDKSGLPSDRFSAERTGGSVSTLTIQRTQQEDSAVYLCASSFIRPRQGRDTQYFGPGTRLTVL.

The chain recombines TRBV7-8 with TRBJ1-5; 8 nucleotides agree with TRBD1. Losses at the gene ends were 6 bases for V and 2 bases for J; bases not matched to a gene: 3. Germline-derived CDR1 and CDR2 are SGHVS and FQNEAQ. This CDR3 has 14 residues. The CDR3 coding sequence is TGTGCCAGCAGGCAGGGGGCTGGCAATCAGCCCCAGCATTTT. This encodes CASRQGAGNQPQHF.

CDR3 bases: TGTGCCAGCAGAAGGGACAGATCTACAACTAATGAAAAACTGTTTTTT. This codes for CASRRDRSTTNEKLFF. V and J are TRBV2 and TRBJ1-4; 7 bases are a match to TRBD1. This CDR3 region has 16 residues. Unmatched junction bases numbered 7, after V lost 6 bases and J lost 0 bases. Germline V lookup: CDR1 SNHLY, CDR2 FYNNEI.

This sequence joins TRBV19 and TRBJ1-5, with 8 bases matching TRBD1. CDR1 and CDR2 from the germline V gene are LNHDA and SQIVND (reference sequence). The V gene end was trimmed by 5 bases and the J gene end by 6 bases; junction bases not matched to a gene: 0. CDR3 length: 12 residues. CDR3 sequence (DNA): TGTGCCAGTAGTCAGGGGGCTCAGCCCCAGCATTTT. This codes for CASSQGAQPQHF.

The V and J genes are TRBV28 and TRBJ1-4; unclear D gene. Germline V gives CDR1 MDHEN, CDR2 SYDVKM. This CDR3 spans 13 amino acids. Trimming removed 1 base from V and 12 bases from J, with 12 bases in between. This CDR3 is CASSLSTSKELFF. For the CDR3, the DNA is TGTGCCAGCAGTTTATCGACCTCGAAGGAACTGTTTTTT. Full variable domain (remainder filled in from reference TRBV28 and TRBJ1-4): DVKVTQSSRYLVKRTGEKVFLECVQDMDHENMFWYRQDPGLGLRLIYFSYDVKMKEKGDIPEGYSVSREKKERFSLILESASTNQTSMYLCASSLSTSKELFFGSGTQLSVL.

The chain links TRBV7-9 to TRBJ2-3; TRBD2 matches 8 bases. Trimming at V came to 6 bases and at J to 1 base, leaving 9 bases not matched to a gene. Per germline, CDR1 SEHNR and CDR2 FQNEAQ (reference sequence). CDR3 length equals 16 residues. The CDR3 bases are TGTGCCAGCAGGGGACTAGTTCAAGGGGGCACAGATACGCAGTATTTT. It codes for CASRGLVQGGTDTQYF. The complete variable domain, with remaining parts taken from reference TRBV7-9 and TRBJ2-3, reads DTGVSQNPRHKITKRGQNVTFRCDPISEHNRLYWYRQTLGQGPEFLTYFQNEAQLEKSRLLSDRFSAERPKGSFSTLEIQRTEQGDSAMYLCASRGLVQGGTDTQYFGPGTRLTVL.

The chain combines TRBV19 with TRBJ2-1, with D perhaps matching TRBD2 (6 bases). Germline V gene data show CDR1 as LNHDA and CDR2 as SQIVND (reference sequence). V shed 3 bases and J shed 8 bases, with 14 bases lying between them. The CDR3 totals 14 residues. Here the CDR3 DNA reads TGTGCCAGTAGTATTTTCGGGAGAGGGGATGAGCAGTTCTTC. Its protein is CASSIFGRGDEQFF.

The V gene is TRBV27, the J gene TRBJ2-7, with 12 bases identical to TRBD2. The CDR3 runs 15 residues. Germline V gene lookup returns CDR1 MNHEY and CDR2 SMNVEV (reference sequence). After removal of 6 bases from V and 2 bases from J, the junction contained 5 bases not matched to a gene. CDR3 protein: CASRATSGGTYEQYF. CDR3 DNA: TGTGCCAGCAGGGCCACTAGCGGGGGGACCTACGAGCAGTACTTC.

This chain connects TRBV6-6 to TRBJ2-7, with 8 bases that match TRBD1. CDR1 and CDR2 (germline): MNHNY, SVGAGI (reference sequence). This CDR3 is built from 14 residues. J was trimmed by 6 bases and V by 6 bases; bases with no gene match: 10. The chain's CDR3 is CASSQGAGYGEQYF. The DNA of the CDR3 is TGTGCCAGCAGCCAGGGGGCGGGTTACGGCGAGCAGTACTTC.